These 6 T cell receptor beta chains share one sample of origin, sequenced in a study of identical twins. In TCRdb, the 5' RACE reads were re-called with MiXCR into one record per CDR3 protein. Of 1.5 million to 2 million distinct CDR3 sequences listed, about 32% are singletons. The sample consisted of cord blood. These TCRs come from a newborn girl in good health.

This clonotype has a count of ten or more. This chain joins TRBV29-1 and TRBJ2-7, with 9 nucleotides matching TRBD1. Germline V CDR1 and CDR2: SQVTM, ANQGSEA. This CDR3 region has 14 residues. The V gene end was trimmed by 3 bases and the J gene end by 2 bases; junction bases not matched to a gene: 5. CDR3 sequence reads: CSVDPGTGTYEQYF. Here the CDR3 DNA reads TGCAGCGTTGACCCCGGGACAGGGACCTACGAGCAGTACTTC.

For this clonotype: The junction differs from germline at one of its ends, possibly a read error. This chain links TRBV7-7 with TRBJ1-5, with D unclear. Germline V lookup: CDR1 SSHAT, CDR2 FNYEAQ (reference sequence). The CDR3 sequence is 16 residues long. Written as DNA, the CDR3 is TGTGCTAGCAGCCTCCGGACTTCCTATAGCAATCAGCCCCAGCATTTT. Translated, it gives CASSLRTSYSNQPQHF.

This clonotype came up a few times. The chain uses TRBV2 and TRBJ2-3; 9 bases are shared with TRBD2. Trimming cost V 8 bases and J 4 bases; bases outside gene matches: 10. Germline loops: CDR1 SNHLY, CDR2 FYNNEI. The CDR3 has 15 residues. CDR3: CASSGTSRGADTQYF. In nucleotides, the CDR3 is TGTGCCAGCTCCGGGACTAGCAGGGGGGCAGATACGCAGTATTTT.

In this sample, this clonotype turned up a few times. The chain combines TRBV6-6 with TRBJ2-5; D is possibly TRBD1 or TRBD2 (7 bases each). From germline, CDR1 is MNHNY and CDR2 SVGAGI (reference sequence). V was cut by 6 bases and J by 3 bases, with 14 bases left in between. This CDR3 spans 14 amino acids. The CDR3 nucleotides read TGTGCCAGCAGGACTCAGGGGGGGGAAGAGACCCAGTACTTC. Encoded protein: CASRTQGGEETQYF.

The chain couples TRBV6-5 to TRBJ2-3, with 14 bases matching TRBD2. Trimming cost V 2 bases and J 0 bases; bases outside gene matches: 4. Germline V CDR1 and CDR2: MNHEY, SVGAGI. CDR3 length equals 18 residues. CDR3 sequence: CASSYGTSGRWSTDTQYF. CDR3 DNA sequence: TGTGCCAGCAGTTACGGGACTAGCGGGAGATGGAGCACAGATACGCAGTATTTT.

The chain uses TRBV5-1 and TRBJ1-6, with TRBD1 matching over 8 bases. The CDR3 is made up of 16 amino acids. Losses at the gene ends were 0 bases for V and 8 bases for J; bases not matched to a gene: 7. Germline V CDR1 and CDR2: SGHRS, YFSETQ. Written as DNA, the CDR3 is TGCGCCAGCAGCTTGGGCCGGACAGGGAGCGATTCACCCCTCCACTTT. Protein: CASSLGRTGSDSPLHF.